This T cell receptor (beta chain) was sequenced for a study of blood T cell repertoires in COVID-19 (dated by TCRdb to the early 2020s). Regarding the complete study: The collaborator samples originated in the United States, Italy and Spain and spanned the acute and convalescent phases of COVID-19. The prospective study material was composed of cDNA or gDNA derived from T cells, B-cell-depleted T cells, or PBMCs. The repertoires were released in a freely available public database intended as a resource for research on the immune response to SARS-CoV-2. Subjects who had been exposed to COVID-19, were actively infected with it, or had recovered from it provided the deeply sampled blood TCRbeta repertoires that made up the dataset. Sample metadata almost always included a de-identified subject ID, COVID-19 status, age in years and sex. Samples came from the ongoing ImmuneRACE study (first 160 participants) plus 1,254 subjects from 6 global collaborators. Where available, HLA class I and class II types were taken from metadata supplied by the sample provider and were not determined by assay-based typing.

From the germline V gene, CDR1 is SQVTM and CDR2 is ANQGSEA. Relative to germline, V is missing 6 bases and J is missing 6 bases, with 8 bases of the junction outside any gene match. CDR3 length: 12 amino acids, cysteine to phenylalanine. Only the CDR3 DNA is retained, 36 bases long and in frame from the first base. TCRbeta CDR3 regions were amplified from genomic DNA by means of the immunoSEQ Assay, a bias-controlled multiplex PCR. The authors processed their data as follows. Within the assay, amplification of reference gene primers was used to estimate how many nucleated cells each sample contained. Sequence reads were collapsed and filtered to measure the absolute abundance of every unique TCRbeta CDR3 rearrangement. For each sample, productive Simpson clonality was calculated as the square root of Simpson's diversity index over productive rearrangements. TCRdb re-hosts the immuneACCESS table, in-frame sequences only. Its copies lack some clones; in the studies checked, an unresolved V gene accounts for under half of them, and the cause for the rest is not known. V and J calls plus clone size are reproduced from that table; the DNA served to infer D and trimming. The sample yields 280,000 or so clones; around 90% were counted once. Of the sample, roughly 6.3% is held by the ten largest clones.

Results and caveats for the whole study, not just this receptor: How much clinical and demographic metadata was included differed by source and by participant, and the metadata was provided uncurated.

Enrolling through a virtual design, the prospective study's participants ranged in age from roughly 18 to 90 years and lived across some 22 United States geographic areas. In the prospective study, participants were assigned to cohorts based on the clinical history participants reported in a screening survey and a study questionnaire. For ImmuneRACE Cohort 3, a participant was defined as recovered based on two consecutive negative NP/OP PCR tests, clearance by a healthcare professional, or resolution of symptoms. In the prospective study, mobile phlebotomists collected whole blood, serum and a nasopharyngeal or oropharyngeal swab from each participant. Over a roughly 2-month period, participants in the prospective study had the option of providing additional blood draws and questionnaires. Prospective study blood samples were shipped either frozen or at room temperature before DNA extraction. Of note for this clone: Its antigen remains undetermined. No much larger clonotype is one base removed from it; base qualities were not supplied.

This receptor was identified in a woman in her forties who had recovered from COVID-19. The chain joins TRBV29-1 to TRBJ2-7; 7 bases in the junction line up with TRBD1. Sequenced input: PBMCs or T cells enriched from blood (not recorded which). This receptor has the CDR3 CSVFVGGSEQYF. The DNA sequence follows: TGCAGCGTCTTCGTAGGGGGCTCCGAGCAGTACTTC.